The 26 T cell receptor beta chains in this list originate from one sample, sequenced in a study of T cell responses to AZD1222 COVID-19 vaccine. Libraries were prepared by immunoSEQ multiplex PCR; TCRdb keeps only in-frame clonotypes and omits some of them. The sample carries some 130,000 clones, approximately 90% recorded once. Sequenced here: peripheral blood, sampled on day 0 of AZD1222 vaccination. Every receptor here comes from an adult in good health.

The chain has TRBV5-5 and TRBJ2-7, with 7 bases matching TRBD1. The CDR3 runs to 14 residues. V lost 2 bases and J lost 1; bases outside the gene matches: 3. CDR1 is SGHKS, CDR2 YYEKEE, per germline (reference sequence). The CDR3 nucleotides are TGTGCCAGCAGCTTTTCGGGACAGTCCTACGAGCAGTACTTC. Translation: CASSFSGQSYEQYF. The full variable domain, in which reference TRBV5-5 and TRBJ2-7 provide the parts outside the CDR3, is DAGVTQSPTHLIKTRGQQVTLRCSPISGHKSVSWYQQVLGQGPQFIFQYYEKEERGRGNFPDRFSARQFPNYSSELNVNALLLGDSALYLCASSFSGQSYEQYFGPGTRLTVT.

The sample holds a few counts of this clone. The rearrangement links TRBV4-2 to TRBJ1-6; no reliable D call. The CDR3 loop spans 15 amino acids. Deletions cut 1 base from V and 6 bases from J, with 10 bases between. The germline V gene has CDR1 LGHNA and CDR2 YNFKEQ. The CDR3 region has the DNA TGTGCCAGCAGCCAAGTGGCGGTAACTAATTCACCCCTCCACTTT. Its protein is CASSQVAVTNSPLHF.

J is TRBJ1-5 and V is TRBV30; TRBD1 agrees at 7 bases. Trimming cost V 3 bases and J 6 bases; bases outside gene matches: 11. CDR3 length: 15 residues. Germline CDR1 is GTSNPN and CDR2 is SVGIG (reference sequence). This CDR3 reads CAWSASLQGSQPQHF. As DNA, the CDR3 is TGTGCCTGGAGCGCAAGCCTACAGGGGAGTCAGCCCCAGCATTTT.

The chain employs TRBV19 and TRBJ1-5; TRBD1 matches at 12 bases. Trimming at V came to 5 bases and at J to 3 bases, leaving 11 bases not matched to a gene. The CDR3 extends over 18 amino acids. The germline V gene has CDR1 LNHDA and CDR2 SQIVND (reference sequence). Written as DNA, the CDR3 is TGTGCCAGTAGTCTGAAAACCGGGACAGGGGGCATCAATCAGCCCCAGCATTTT. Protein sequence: CASSLKTGTGGINQPQHF.

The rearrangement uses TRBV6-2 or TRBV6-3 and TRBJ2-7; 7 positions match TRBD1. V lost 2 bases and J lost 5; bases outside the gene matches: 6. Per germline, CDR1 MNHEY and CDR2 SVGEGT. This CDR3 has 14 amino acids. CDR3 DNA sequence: TGTGCCAGCAGTTACCCGACAGGGCAGGACGAGCAGTACTTC. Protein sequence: CASSYPTGQDEQYF.

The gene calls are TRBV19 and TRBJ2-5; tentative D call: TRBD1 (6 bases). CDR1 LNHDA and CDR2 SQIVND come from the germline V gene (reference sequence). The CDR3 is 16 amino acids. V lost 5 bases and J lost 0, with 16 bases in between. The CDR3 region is CASSGSWGHYQETQYF. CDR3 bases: TGTGCCAGTAGTGGTTCCTGGGGACACTACCAAGAGACCCAGTACTTC.

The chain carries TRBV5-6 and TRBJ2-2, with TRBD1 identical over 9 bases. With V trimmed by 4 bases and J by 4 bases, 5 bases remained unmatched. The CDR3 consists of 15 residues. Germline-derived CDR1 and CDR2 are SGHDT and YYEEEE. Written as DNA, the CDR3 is TGTGCCAGCAGCCTGCCGGGACAGGGCACCGGGGAGCTGTTTTTT. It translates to CASSLPGQGTGELFF.

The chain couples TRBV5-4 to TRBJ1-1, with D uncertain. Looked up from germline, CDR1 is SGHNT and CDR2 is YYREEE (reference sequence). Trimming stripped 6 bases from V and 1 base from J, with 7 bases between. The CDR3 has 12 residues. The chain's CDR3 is CASTGENTEAFF. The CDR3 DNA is TGTGCCAGCACCGGGGAGAACACTGAAGCTTTCTTT.

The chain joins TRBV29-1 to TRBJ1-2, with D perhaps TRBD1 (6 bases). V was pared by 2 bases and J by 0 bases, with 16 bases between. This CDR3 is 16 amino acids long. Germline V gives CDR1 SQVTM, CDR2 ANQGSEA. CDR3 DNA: TGCAGCGTTGAAAGGGCAGGGGAGGAAGCTAACTATGGCTACACCTTC. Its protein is CSVERAGEEANYGYTF. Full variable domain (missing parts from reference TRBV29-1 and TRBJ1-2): SAVISQKPSRDICQRGTSLTIQCQVDSQVTMMFWYRQQPGQSLTLIATANQGSEATYESGFVIDKFPISRPNLTFSTLTVSNMSPEDSSIYLCSVERAGEEANYGYTFGSGTRLTVV.

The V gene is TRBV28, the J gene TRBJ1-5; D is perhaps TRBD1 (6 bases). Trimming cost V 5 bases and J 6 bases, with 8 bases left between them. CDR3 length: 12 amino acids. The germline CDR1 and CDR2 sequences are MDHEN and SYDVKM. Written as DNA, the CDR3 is TGTGCCAGCAGTCAGGGGCTTCAGCCCCAGCATTTT. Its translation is CASSQGLQPQHF.

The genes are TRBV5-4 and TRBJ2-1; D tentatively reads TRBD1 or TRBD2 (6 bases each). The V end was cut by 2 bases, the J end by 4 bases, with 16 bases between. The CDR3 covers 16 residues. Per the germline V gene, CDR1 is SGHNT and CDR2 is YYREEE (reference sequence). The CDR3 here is CASSFGGLRSYNEQFF. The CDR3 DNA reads TGTGCCAGCAGCTTTGGGGGGCTCCGATCATACAATGAGCAGTTCTTC.

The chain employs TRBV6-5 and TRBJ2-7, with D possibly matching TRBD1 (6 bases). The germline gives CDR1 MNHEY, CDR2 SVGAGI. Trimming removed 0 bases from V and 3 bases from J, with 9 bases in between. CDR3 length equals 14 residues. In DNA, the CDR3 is TGTGCCAGCAGTTACTCGACGGACAGCTACGAGCAGTACTTC. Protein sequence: CASSYSTDSYEQYF.

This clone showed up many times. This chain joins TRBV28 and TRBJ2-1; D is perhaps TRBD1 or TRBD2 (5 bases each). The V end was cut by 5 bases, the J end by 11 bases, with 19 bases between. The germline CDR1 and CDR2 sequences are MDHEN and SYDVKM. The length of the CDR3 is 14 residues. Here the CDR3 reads CASSIFRRDQQQFF. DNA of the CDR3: TGTGCCAGCAGTATATTCCGCCGGGACCAGCAGCAGTTCTTC.

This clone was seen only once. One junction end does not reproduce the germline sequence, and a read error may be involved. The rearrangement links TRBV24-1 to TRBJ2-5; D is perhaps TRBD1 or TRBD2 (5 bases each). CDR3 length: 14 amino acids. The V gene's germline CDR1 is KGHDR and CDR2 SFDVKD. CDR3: CATSDSGAPVTQYF. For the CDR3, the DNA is TGTGCCACCAGCGATTCCGGGGCTCCGGTTACCCAGTACTTC.

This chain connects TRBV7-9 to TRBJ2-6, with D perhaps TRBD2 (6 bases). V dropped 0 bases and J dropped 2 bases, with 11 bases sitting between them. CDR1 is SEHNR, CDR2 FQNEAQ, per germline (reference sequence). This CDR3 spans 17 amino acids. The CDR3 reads CASSLAGGSTGANVLTF. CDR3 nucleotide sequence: TGTGCCAGCAGCTTAGCGGGGGGTTCAACTGGGGCCAACGTCCTGACTTTC.

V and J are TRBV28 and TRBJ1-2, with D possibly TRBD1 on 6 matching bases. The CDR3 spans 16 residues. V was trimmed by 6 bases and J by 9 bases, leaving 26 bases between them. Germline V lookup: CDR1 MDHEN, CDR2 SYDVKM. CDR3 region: CASRRGARRRTSRYTF. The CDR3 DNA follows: TGTGCCAGCAGACGGGGGGCCCGACGCCGAACTTCTCGCTACACCTTC.

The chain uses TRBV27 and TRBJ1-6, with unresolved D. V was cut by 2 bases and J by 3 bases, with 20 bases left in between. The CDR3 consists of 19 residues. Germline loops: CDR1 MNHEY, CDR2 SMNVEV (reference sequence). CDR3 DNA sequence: TGTGCCAGCAGTTTAGGCCCTCCCCTTGGTCGTAGCTATAATTCACCCCTCCACTTT. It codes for CASSLGPPLGRSYNSPLHF.

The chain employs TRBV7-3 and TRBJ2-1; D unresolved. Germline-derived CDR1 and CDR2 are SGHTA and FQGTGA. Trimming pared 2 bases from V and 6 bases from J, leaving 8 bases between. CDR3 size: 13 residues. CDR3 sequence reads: CASSLETGNEQFF. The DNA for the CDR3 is TGTGCCAGCAGCTTAGAAACGGGCAATGAGCAGTTCTTC.

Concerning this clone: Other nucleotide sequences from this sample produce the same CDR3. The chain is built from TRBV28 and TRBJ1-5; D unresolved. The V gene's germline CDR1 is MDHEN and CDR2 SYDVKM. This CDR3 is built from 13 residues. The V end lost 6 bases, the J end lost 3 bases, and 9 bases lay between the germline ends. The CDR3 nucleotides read TGTGCCAGCAGGGGAGGGTCCAATCAGCCCCAGCATTTT. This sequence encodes CASRGGSNQPQHF.

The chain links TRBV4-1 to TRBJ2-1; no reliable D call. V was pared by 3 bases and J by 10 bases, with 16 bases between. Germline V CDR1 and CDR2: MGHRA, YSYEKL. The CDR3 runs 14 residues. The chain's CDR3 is CASSQPGQRREQFF. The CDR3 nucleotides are TGCGCCAGCAGCCAGCCAGGCCAGCGCCGCGAGCAGTTCTTC.

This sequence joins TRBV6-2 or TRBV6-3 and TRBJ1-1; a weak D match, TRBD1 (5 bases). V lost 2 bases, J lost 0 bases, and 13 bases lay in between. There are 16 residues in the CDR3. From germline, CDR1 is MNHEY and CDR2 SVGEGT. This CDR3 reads CASSYATGSMNTEAFF. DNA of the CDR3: TGTGCCAGCAGTTACGCTACAGGTTCCATGAACACTGAAGCTTTCTTT.

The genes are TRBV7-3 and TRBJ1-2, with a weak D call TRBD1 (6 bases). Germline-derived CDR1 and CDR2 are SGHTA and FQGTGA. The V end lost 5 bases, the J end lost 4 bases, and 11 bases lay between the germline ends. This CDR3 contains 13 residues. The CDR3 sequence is CASSGRGGYGYTF. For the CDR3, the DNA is TGTGCCAGCAGCGGAAGAGGGGGCTATGGCTACACCTTC.

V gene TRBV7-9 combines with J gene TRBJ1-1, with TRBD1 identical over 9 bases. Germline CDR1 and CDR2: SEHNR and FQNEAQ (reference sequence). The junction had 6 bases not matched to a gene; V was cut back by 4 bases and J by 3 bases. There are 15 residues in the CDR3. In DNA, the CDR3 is TGTGCCAGCAGCTCAGCAGACAGGGGGGACACTGAAGCTTTCTTT. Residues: CASSSADRGDTEAFF.

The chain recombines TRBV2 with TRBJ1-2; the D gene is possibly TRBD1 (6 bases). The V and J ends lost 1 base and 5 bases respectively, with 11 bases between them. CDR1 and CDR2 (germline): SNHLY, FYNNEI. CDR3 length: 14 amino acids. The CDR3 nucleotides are TGTGCCAGCAGTGAAGGGGGGCTGTATTATGGCTACACCTTC. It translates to CASSEGGLYYGYTF.

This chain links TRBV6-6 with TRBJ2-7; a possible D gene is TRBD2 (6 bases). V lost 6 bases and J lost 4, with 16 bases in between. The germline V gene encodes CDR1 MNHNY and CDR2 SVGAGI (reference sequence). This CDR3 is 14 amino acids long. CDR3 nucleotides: TGTGCCAGCAGCCCCCCCGGGGGTCCTTACGAGCAGTACTTC. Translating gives CASSPPGGPYEQYF.

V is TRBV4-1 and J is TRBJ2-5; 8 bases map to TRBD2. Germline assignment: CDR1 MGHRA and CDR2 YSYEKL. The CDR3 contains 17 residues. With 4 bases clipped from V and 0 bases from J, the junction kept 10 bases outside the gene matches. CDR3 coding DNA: TGCGCCAGCAGCCCCCGGGCGCGGGGGGCGTACCAAGAGACCCAGTACTTC. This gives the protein CASSPRARGAYQETQYF.